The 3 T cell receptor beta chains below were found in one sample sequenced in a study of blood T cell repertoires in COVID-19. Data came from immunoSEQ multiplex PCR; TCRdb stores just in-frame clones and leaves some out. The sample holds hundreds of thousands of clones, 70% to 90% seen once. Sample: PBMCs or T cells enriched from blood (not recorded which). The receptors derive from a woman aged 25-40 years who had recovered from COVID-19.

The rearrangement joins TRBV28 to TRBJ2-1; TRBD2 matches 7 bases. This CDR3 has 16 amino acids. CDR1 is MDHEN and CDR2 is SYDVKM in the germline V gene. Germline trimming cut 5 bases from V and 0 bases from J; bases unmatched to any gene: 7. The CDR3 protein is CASSMLGGDSYNEQFF. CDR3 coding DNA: TGTGCCAGCAGTATGTTGGGAGGGGACTCCTACAATGAGCAGTTCTTC.

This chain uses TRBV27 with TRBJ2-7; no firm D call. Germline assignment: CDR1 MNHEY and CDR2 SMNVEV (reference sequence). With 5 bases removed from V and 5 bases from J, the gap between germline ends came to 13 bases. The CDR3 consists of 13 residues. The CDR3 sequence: CASSLSLVNEQYF. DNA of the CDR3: TGTGCCAGCAGTCTCTCTCTAGTAAACGAGCAGTACTTC.

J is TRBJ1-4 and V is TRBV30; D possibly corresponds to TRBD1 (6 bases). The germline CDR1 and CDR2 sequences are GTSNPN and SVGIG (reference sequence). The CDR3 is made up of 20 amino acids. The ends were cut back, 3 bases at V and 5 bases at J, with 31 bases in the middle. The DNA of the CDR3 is TGTGCCTGGAGGGGGGCCCAGGGGCCTTTGCCCCTCTGGCCGAATGAAAAACTGTTTTTT. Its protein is CAWRGAQGPLPLWPNEKLFF.